This T cell receptor (beta chain) is from a study of cytomegalovirus exposure and HLA in healthy donors. The PCR made use of 60 Vbeta and 13 Jbeta primers. Libraries were prepared by immunoSEQ multiplex PCR; TCRdb keeps only in-frame clonotypes and omits some of them. The repertoire holds roughly 63,000 clones, with roughly 77% as singletons. CDR1 and CDR2 from the germline V gene are SGHTA and FQGNSA. This CDR3 comprises 19 residues. The junction had 19 bases not matched to a gene; V was cut back by 5 bases and J by 4 bases. The chain is built from TRBV7-2 and TRBJ2-3, with 9 bases that match TRBD2. The clonotype originates from a woman aged 35 to 49 in good health and CMV-seropositive. The sample consisted of PBMCs. The CDR3 loop is CASSPGRWGTSYRPDTQYF. The CDR3 DNA is TGTGCCAGCAGCCCAGGGCGGTGGGGGACTAGCTATCGCCCAGATACGCAGTATTTT. Variable domain in full (rest from reference TRBV7-2 and TRBJ2-3): GAGVSQSPSNKVTEKGKDVELRCDPISGHTALYWYRQSLGQGLEFLIYFQGNSAPDKSGLPSDRFSAERTGGSVSTLTIQRTQQEDSAVYLCASSPGRWGTSYRPDTQYFGPGTRLTVL.